This record looks at one T cell receptor (beta chain) sequence and its context. Its antigen remains unidentified. Base quality data are lacking; no much larger clone is found one base away. Compared with germline, V lacks 2 bases and J lacks 2 bases; bases without a gene match: 2. Sequences ENHRY (CDR1) and SYGVKD (CDR2) are obtained from the germline V gene. Inclusive of the bounding cysteine and phenylalanine, the CDR3 is 14 residues long. Here the CDR3 DNA is all that survives: 42 bases in frame from base 1. Library prep was done by PCR. The run used an Illumina HiSeq 2500. To normalize quantification of the TCRbeta repertoire, the TCR libraries were built with molecular barcoding that relied on unique molecular identifiers. Using fastp trimming at Q25 and MiXCR clonotype assembly, TCRdb reanalyzed the public sequencing data and kept in-frame beta chains. Identical CDR3 proteins give one entry, which carries the most common genes and DNA. A total of approximately 980,000 distinct CDR3 sequences appear in this sample, about 29% of them only once. The top ten clones comprise roughly 28% of the sample.

The data derive from a study of T-cell reconstitution after alpha-beta-depleted transplantation in children (dated by TCRdb to between 2015 and 2016). With respect to the entire study: Using TCR repertoire profiling, the study quantitatively followed how T-cell immune reconstitution unfolded in children after TCRalphabeta/CD19-depleted allogeneic hematopoietic cell transplantation. Broad study findings and their caveats: The high TCRbeta diversity at day 60 in some patients was ascribed to recipient T cells and intrathymic progenitors that had survived conditioning. The apparently early alphabetaT-cell count recovery about two months after transplant was reportedly dependent on only several hundred rapidly expanded clones derived from non-depleted graft cells. Hyperexpanded clone frequencies declined over subsequent months; after one year, T-cell counts and TCRbeta diversity were mostly attributed to newly produced T cells.

In light of the paper, this sample's treatment or condition label describes: allogeneic hematopoietic cell transplantation with graft depleted of TCRalphabeta T cells and CD19 B cells. The transplant recipients were children given TCRalphabeta/CD19-depleted allogeneic hematopoietic cell grafts. Sequencing was performed on PBMCs, mostly from graft donor cells, taken 360 days after TCRalphabeta/CD19-depleted stem cell transplant. The origin of this receptor is a boy younger than two who had a stem cell transplant for SCID, so the T cells may come from the graft donor. The chain is assembled from TRBV10-3 and TRBJ1-2; 7 bases in the junction line up with TRBD1. The CDR3 amino acid sequence is: CAISETDRNYGYTF. The sequenced DNA: TGTGCCATCAGTGAGACGGACAGGAACTATGGCTACACCTTC.